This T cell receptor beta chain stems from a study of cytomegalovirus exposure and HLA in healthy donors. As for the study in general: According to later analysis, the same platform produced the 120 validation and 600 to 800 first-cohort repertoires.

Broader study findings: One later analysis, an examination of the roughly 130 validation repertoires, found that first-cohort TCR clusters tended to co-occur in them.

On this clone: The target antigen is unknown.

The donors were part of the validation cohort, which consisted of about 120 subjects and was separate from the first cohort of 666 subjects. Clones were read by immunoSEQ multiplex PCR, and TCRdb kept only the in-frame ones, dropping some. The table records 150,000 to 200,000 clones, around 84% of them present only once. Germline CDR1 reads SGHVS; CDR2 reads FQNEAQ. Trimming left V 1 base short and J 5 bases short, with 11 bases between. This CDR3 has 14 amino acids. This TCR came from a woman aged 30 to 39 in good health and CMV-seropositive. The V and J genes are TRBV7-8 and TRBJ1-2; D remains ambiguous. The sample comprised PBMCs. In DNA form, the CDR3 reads TGTGCCAGCAGCTTAGTCGGAGAACTATATGGCTACACCTTC. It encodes CASSLVGELYGYTF.